What follows describes a single TCR beta chain. Its antigen is unidentified. This sample was taken from a study of T cells in narcolepsy. Findings and limits, study-wide: Some memory CD4+ repertoires had no autoreactive clone sequences.

Germline loops: CDR1 MNHEY, CDR2 SVGAGI. V was pared by 6 bases and J by 2 bases, with 6 bases of the junction left unmatched. CDR3 length: 15 amino acids. Profiled with immunoSEQ multiplex PCR; TCRdb holds only in-frame clones, not every one. The profile covers roughly 30,000 clones, with roughly 79% appearing a single time and roughly 3.8% taken by the ten largest. This TCR was sampled from a human donor in good health. This rearrangement joins TRBV6-5 to TRBJ2-5; TRBD1 aligns across 10 bases. Sequenced input: memory (CD45RA-) CD4+ T cells from blood. The CDR3 DNA sequence: TGTGCCAGCAGGGCCGGACAGGGGGTACAAGAGACCCAGTACTTC. Its protein is CASRAGQGVQETQYF.